The following is a TCR beta chain sequence with its context. Its target is unknown. Amplification yielded TCR beta CDR3 regions, with RNA transcripts as the source. Researchers ran a first-round RT-PCR on the TCR CDR3 using the HTBI primer set. TCRdb re-derived calls from the multiplex PCR reads in MiXCR, one entry per CDR3 protein. Of about 580,000 distinct CDR3 sequences listed, roughly 50% are singletons. Reasons for excluding patients were uncontrolled infection, other autoimmune disease, pregnancy or lactation. This entry is derived from a study of T cells in Graves' hyperthyroidism and ophthalmopathy. Overall study results and limits: The model foresaw ophthalmopathy a median about 6.5 months prior to onset. A model of 13 V-J pairs discriminated ophthalmopathy from stable hyperthyroidism. Most expanded thyroid clonotypes above 0.001 recurred in blood.

The length of the CDR3 is 14 residues. Trimming stripped 2 bases from V and 7 bases from J, with 12 bases between. Germline V gives CDR1 SGHTA, CDR2 FQGNSA. This rearrangement joins TRBV7-2 to TRBJ1-5; TRBD1 might be the D (5 bases). The sequence was obtained from a woman aged 18-29 years with Graves' hyperthyroidism. The material sequenced was peripheral blood or thyroid tissue (not recorded which). CDR3 residues: CASSLRGRVQPQHF. In nucleotides, the CDR3 is TGTGCCAGCAGCTTACGGGGCAGGGTCCAGCCCCAGCATTTT.